This T cell receptor (beta chain) was observed in a study of neurological immune-mediated disorders. This clonotype was counted ten times or more. V shed 3 bases and J shed 4 bases, with 12 bases lying between them. The V gene's germline CDR1 is DFQATT and CDR2 SNEGSKA (reference sequence). The CDR3 has 13 residues. MiXCR, run by TCRdb on the 5' RACE reads, gives a single entry per CDR3 protein. In the table there are about 50,000 distinct CDR3 sequences, about 9.3% of which are singletons. Sequenced material: PBMCs. V is TRBV20-1 and J is TRBJ1-2, with a possible D match to TRBD1 (5 bases). This receptor was obtained from a man aged 70 or older with HTLV-1-associated myelopathy (HAM/TSP). The CDR3 DNA sequence: TGCAGTGCTAGCGGCGGGGGGGGCTATGGCTACACCTTC. Its protein is CSASGGGGYGYTF.